Presented here are 15 T cell receptor beta chains from one specimen sequenced in a study of OX40 agonist ivuxolimab in advanced cancers. The method was the immunoSEQ multiplex PCR assay. In its TCRdb copy, this immuneACCESS table keeps in-frame sequences only and misses some clones. Where compared with another copy, unresolved V genes explain less than half of these, and the others have no known cause. Here the sample has about 51,000 clones; approximately 91% occur a single time. 3% to 4% of the sample belongs to the ten largest clones. Source: CD4+ or CD8+ T cells sorted from blood, taken in a trial of the OX40 agonist ivuxolimab. The receptors were gathered from an adult with an advanced solid tumor such as melanoma, head and neck, liver or kidney cancer.

Comments on this clone: Other DNA sequences in this sample translate to the same CDR3. This rearrangement joins TRBV30 to TRBJ1-1; D remains unclear. V gave up 2 bases and J gave up 0 bases, with 4 bases separating them. The CDR3 runs 12 residues. The germline V gene has CDR1 GTSNPN and CDR2 SVGIG (reference sequence). The CDR3 nucleotides read TGTGCCTGGAGTCCCTTGAACACTGAAGCTTTCTTT. It specifies CAWSPLNTEAFF.

CDR3 loop: CAWNRQGARGYGYTF. The CDR3 nucleotides are TGTGCCTGGAACCGACAGGGGGCGAGAGGCTATGGCTACACCTTC. J is TRBJ1-2 and V is TRBV30; 10 bases map to TRBD1. Germline V gene data show CDR1 as GTSNPN and CDR2 as SVGIG (reference sequence). The V gene end was trimmed by 4 bases and the J gene end by 4 bases; junction bases not matched to a gene: 9. The CDR3 is 15 amino acids.

The chain recombines TRBV29-1 with TRBJ1-2; weak D call: TRBD1 (5 bases). The CDR3 is 14 residues long. V was clipped by 3 bases and J by 2 bases, with 13 bases between them. CDR1 is SQVTM and CDR2 is ANQGSEA in the germline V gene. The DNA of the CDR3 is TGCAGCGTTGACCCAGGGTCCGGAAACTATGGCTACACCTTC. Amino acid sequence: CSVDPGSGNYGYTF. Full variable domain (outside the CDR3, taken from reference TRBV29-1 and TRBJ1-2): SAVISQKPSRDICQRGTSLTIQCQVDSQVTMMFWYRQQPGQSLTLIATANQGSEATYESGFVIDKFPISRPNLTFSTLTVSNMSPEDSSIYLCSVDPGSGNYGYTFGSGTRLTVV.

The chain employs TRBV19 and TRBJ2-1, with D perhaps being TRBD1 or TRBD2 (5 bases each). This CDR3 spans 13 amino acids. Trimming took off 7 bases at V and 2 bases at J, with 9 bases between the two ends. Germline CDR1 is LNHDA and CDR2 is SQIVND (reference sequence). The CDR3 spells CASTMGAYNEQFF. CDR3 nucleotide sequence: TGTGCCAGTACCATGGGGGCCTACAATGAGCAGTTCTTC.

This chain uses TRBV10-3 with TRBJ2-5; TRBD2 might be the D (5 bases). Trimming cost V 3 bases and J 2 bases, with 13 bases left between them. The CDR3 loop spans 15 amino acids. Germline lookup yields CDR1 ENHRY and CDR2 SYGVKD. In nucleotides, the CDR3 is TGTGCCATCAGTGAAGCGGTGGCAGCTCAAGAGACCCAGTACTTC. This codes for CAISEAVAAQETQYF.

V usage is TRBV19 and J usage is TRBJ2-5; 7 nucleotides agree with TRBD2. The germline CDR1 and CDR2 sequences are LNHDA and SQIVND (reference sequence). CDR3 length: 15 amino acids. Trimming cost V 7 bases and J 2 bases; bases outside gene matches: 10. This CDR3 reads CASNWGRREQETQYF. CDR3 sequence (DNA): TGTGCCAGTAACTGGGGTCGGCGGGAGCAAGAGACCCAGTACTTC.

This clone has a single count. CDR3: CASSEYFDRNYYEQYF. In nucleotides, the CDR3 is TGTGCCAGCAGTGAATATTTTGATCGAAACTACTACGAGCAGTACTTC. The chain has TRBV6-1 and TRBJ2-7; no reliable D call. The CDR3 loop spans 16 amino acids. Deletions cut 2 bases from V and 3 bases from J, with 17 bases between. Germline CDR1 and CDR2: MNHNS and SASEGT.

This clone was found once. The rearrangement links TRBV5-4 to TRBJ1-4; D is uncertain. The CDR3 runs to 15 residues. Germline V gives CDR1 SGHNT, CDR2 YYREEE (reference sequence). Deletions cut 4 bases from V and 3 bases from J, with 13 bases between. CDR3 DNA sequence: TGTGCCAGCAGCCTGGGGTGGACCGCTAATGAAAAACTGTTTTTT. Translated, it gives CASSLGWTANEKLFF.

The chain has TRBV19 and TRBJ2-1; D possibly corresponds to TRBD2 (7 bases). CDR1 is LNHDA, CDR2 SQIVND, per germline (reference sequence). Trimming shortened V by 3 bases and J by 5 bases, and 11 bases separated the two germline ends. This CDR3 spans 14 amino acids. The CDR3 sequence: CASSIRGADNEQFF. CDR3 sequence (DNA): TGTGCCAGTAGTATCCGGGGGGCGGACAATGAGCAGTTCTTC.

The CDR3 sequence: CASSPGQAHDSGNTIYF. In DNA form, the CDR3 reads TGCGCCAGCAGCCCAGGACAGGCCCACGACTCTGGAAACACCATATATTTT. The chain uses TRBV5-1 and TRBJ1-3; TRBD1 matches at 7 bases. Germline assignment: CDR1 SGHRS and CDR2 YFSETQ. V trimming: 4 bases; J trimming: 0 bases; junction bases outside the gene matches: 10. CDR3 length equals 17 residues. The full variable domain, completed using reference TRBV5-1 and TRBJ1-3, is KAGVTQTPRYLIKTRGQQVTLSCSPISGHRSVSWYQQTPGQGLQFLFEYFSETQRNKGNFPGRFSGRQFSNSRSEMNVSTLELGDSALYLCASSPGQAHDSGNTIYFGEGSWLTVV.

The chain joins TRBV6-1 to TRBJ1-5; TRBD1 might be the D (5 bases). This CDR3 contains 15 residues. Germline CDR1 and CDR2: MNHNS and SASEGT. The germline V and J ends were trimmed by 2 bases and 1 base, with 9 bases remaining between them. The CDR3 spells CASSEQGGSNQPQHF. The DNA for the CDR3 is TGTGCCAGCAGTGAACAGGGCGGGAGCAATCAGCCCCAGCATTTT.

The V gene is TRBV7-6, the J gene TRBJ1-6; no definite D call. CDR1 and CDR2 from the germline V gene are SGHVS and FNYEAQ. CDR3 length: 14 amino acids. Trimming cost V 1 base and J 8 bases, with 9 bases left between them. CDR3 amino acids: CASSLVSGDSPLHF. In DNA form, the CDR3 reads TGTGCCAGCAGCTTAGTGTCTGGGGATTCACCCCTCCACTTT.

Regarding this clone: One junction end does not reproduce the germline sequence, and a read error may be involved. This chain connects TRBV11-3 to TRBJ2-7; either TRBD1 or TRBD2 may fit D (5 bases each). The CDR3 consists of 13 residues. Germline V gene data show CDR1 as SGHNT and CDR2 as YENEEA. CDR3 sequence: CASSGAPLGEQYF. In DNA, the CDR3 is TGTGCCAGCAGTGGGGCTCCTCTAGGGGAGCAGTACTTT. The full variable domain, its missing parts supplied by reference TRBV11-3 and TRBJ2-7, is EAGVVQSPRYKIIEKKQPVAFWCNPISGHNTLYWYLQNLGQGPELLIRYENEEAVDDSQLPKDRFSAERLKGVDSTLKIQPAELGDSAVYLCASSGAPLGEQYFGPGTRLTVT.

This clone was recorded once. This chain uses TRBV28 with TRBJ1-4; D gene unclear. CDR3 length: 15 residues. Germline CDR1 reads MDHEN; CDR2 reads SYDVKM. V was pared by 3 bases and J by 0 bases, with 8 bases between. The CDR3 sequence is CASSFLDPTNEKLFF. DNA of the CDR3: TGTGCCAGCAGTTTCCTGGACCCAACTAATGAAAAACTGTTTTTT.

The V gene is TRBV5-1, the J gene TRBJ1-1; weak D call: TRBD1 (5 bases). Germline V CDR1 and CDR2: SGHRS, YFSETQ. CDR3 length: 13 amino acids. Trimming cost V 0 bases and J 6 bases, with 9 bases left between them. The chain's CDR3 is CASSLEAGSEAFF. CDR3 in DNA: TGCGCCAGCAGCTTGGAAGCAGGGTCTGAAGCTTTCTTT.